The subject of this entry is one T cell receptor (beta chain). The entry originates in a study of blood T cell repertoires in COVID-19. Study background: Sites in the United States, Italy and Spain provided acute and convalescent COVID-19 samples.

The assay was immunoSEQ multiplex PCR, and TCRdb's table has in-frame clones only and misses some. The repertoire consists of some 100,000 clones, with around 88% occurring once and the leading ten covering 7.5% to 9.5%. V was cut by 5 bases and J by 3 bases, with 8 bases left in between. The germline V gene encodes CDR1 MRHNA and CDR2 SNTAGT. CDR3 length: 13 amino acids. The TCR was taken from a woman aged 70-85 years with acute or convalescent COVID-19. The chain uses TRBV6-4 and TRBJ2-1; D unclear. The sequenced material came from peripheral blood. The CDR3 is CASSTEIYNEQFF. The CDR3 coding sequence is TGTGCCAGCAGTACAGAAATCTACAATGAGCAGTTCTTC.